This T cell receptor beta chain was recovered during a study of cytomegalovirus exposure and HLA in healthy donors. Study results and caveats: Information on immune exposure was restricted to one variable (CMV serostatus).

This clone has just one count. What it binds is unknown. The CDR3 sequence is 14 residues long. Trimming cost V 5 bases and J 5 bases, with 15 bases left between them. Germline lookup yields CDR1 SGHTA and CDR2 FQGNSA. A multiplex PCR was run with 60 Vbeta primers and 13 Jbeta primers. This table comes from immunoSEQ multiplex PCR, and its TCRdb copy is limited to in-frame clones, with some not included. This table has about 160,000 clones, around 85% appearing once. The sample taken for sequencing was PBMCs. This receptor was identified in a man aged 40-50 years in good health and CMV-seronegative. The gene calls are TRBV7-2 and TRBJ1-1; the D gene is possibly TRBD1 (5 bases). The CDR3 spells CASSPGGGRTEAFF. The DNA for the CDR3 is TGTGCCAGCAGCCCCGGGGGGGGGAGAACTGAAGCTTTCTTT. Supplemented by reference TRBV7-2 and TRBJ1-1, the full variable domain reads GAGVSQSPSNKVTEKGKDVELRCDPISGHTALYWYRQSLGQGLEFLIYFQGNSAPDKSGLPSDRFSAERTGGSVSTLTIQRTQQEDSAVYLCASSPGGGRTEAFFGQGTRLTVV.